This T cell receptor (beta chain) was identified during a study of blood T cell repertoires in COVID-19. At the level of the study: Specimens from acute and convalescent COVID-19 originated in the United States, Italy and Spain. The cDNA or gDNA used as material had been derived from T cells, B-cell-depleted T cells, or PBMCs.

In the original analysis: Amplification from reference gene primers served as the basis for estimated nucleated cell counts. Repertoires were generated with immunoSEQ multiplex PCR, while TCRdb's copy carries only in-frame clones and drops some. V, J and clone size reflect that table, while D and trimming were determined from the DNA. The table includes under 300,000 clones, less than 90% detected once. V was clipped by 3 bases and J by 6 bases; unmatched bases: 7. The CDR3 spans 16 residues. Germline CDR1 reads KGHSH; CDR2 reads LQKENI. The chain uses TRBV18 and TRBJ1-5; 11 bases are a match to TRBD1. The sample was peripheral blood. This clonotype was sampled from a man between 60 and 75 years old with acute or convalescent COVID-19. As DNA, the CDR3 is TGTGCCAGCTCACCGGACAGGGGGCGGAAAGTTCAGCCCCAGCATTTT. It yields the protein CASSPDRGRKVQPQHF.